The clone carrying this T cell receptor beta chain was seen only a few times. Its antigen is currently unknown. This CDR3 comprises 14 residues. The V segment lost 2 bases and the J segment 1 base; nucleotides outside the gene matches: 3. The germline V gene encodes CDR1 SQVTM and CDR2 ANQGSEA. The sample belongs to a study of post-analysis software for immune sequencing data. Study as a whole: Patients with relapsing-remitting, secondary progressive and progressive-relapsing multiple sclerosis courses were all represented. Study-wide results and limits: When patients were compared with controls, a handful of TRBV segments were more frequent, TRBV5-6, TRBV5-1 and TRBV20-1 among them. Samples from a shared batch, those prepared together, strongly co-clustered by F measure. Compared with controls, patients showed significantly lower normalized Chao1 diversity.

Unique molecular identifiers tagged the TCR beta cDNA libraries. Researchers reported 400,000 to 550,000 cDNA molecules coming from approximately 1 to 10 million T cells. A single record per CDR3 protein comes from TCRdb applying MiXCR to the PCR reads. The sample includes 820,000 or so distinct CDR3 sequences, 53% of them seen just once. The sample was blood. This chain uses TRBV29-1 with TRBJ2-7; 9 nucleotides match TRBD2. This TCR was recovered from a girl aged 10-17 years with multiple sclerosis. The chain's CDR3 is CSVELAGDSYEQYF. As DNA, the CDR3 is TGCAGCGTTGAATTAGCGGGAGATTCCTACGAGCAGTACTTC.